A single sample gave rise to the 5 T cell receptor beta chains below, sequenced in a study of T cells in narcolepsy. Clones were sequenced by immunoSEQ multiplex PCR, and TCRdb holds only the in-frame ones, with some missing. The sample shows tens of thousands of clones, more than 70% of them seen only once. Sequencing used CD45RA- memory CD4+ T cells from PBMCs. The receptors were sampled from a human donor with narcolepsy.

The CDR3 here is CASSLRGDYGYTF. CDR3 nucleotides: TGTGCCAGCAGCTTGCGAGGGGACTATGGCTACACCTTC. The rearrangement joins TRBV5-6 to TRBJ1-2; a weak D match, TRBD1 (5 bases). V lost 1 base and J lost 3, with 7 bases in between. Germline V lookup: CDR1 SGHDT, CDR2 YYEEEE. The CDR3 runs 13 residues. Supplemented by reference TRBV5-6 and TRBJ1-2, the full variable domain reads DAGVTQSPTHLIKTRGQQVTLRCSPKSGHDTVSWYQQALGQGPQFIFQYYEEEERQRGNFPDRFSGHQFPNYSSELNVNALLLGDSALYLCASSLRGDYGYTFGSGTRLTVV.

The chain links TRBV4-1 to TRBJ2-7; 8 bases are shared with TRBD2. V dropped 4 bases and J dropped 2; count of bases not matched to a gene: 4. The CDR3 has 14 residues. CDR1 and CDR2 from the germline V gene are MGHRA and YSYEKL. The DNA for the CDR3 is TGCGCCAGCAGCCCTAGCGGGCCCACCTACGAGCAGTACTTC. This codes for CASSPSGPTYEQYF.

The count of this clone is one. This rearrangement joins TRBV7-3 to TRBJ2-1; tentative D call: TRBD2 (6 bases). Per germline, CDR1 SGHTA and CDR2 FQGTGA. V was pared by 2 bases and J by 8 bases, with 16 bases between. This CDR3 has 15 amino acids. The CDR3 is CASSLAGTLFDEQFF. CDR3 DNA sequence: TGTGCCAGCAGCTTAGCGGGAACCCTTTTTGATGAGCAGTTCTTC. The variable domain in full, completed from reference TRBV7-3 and TRBJ2-1, reads GAGVSQTPSNKVTEKGKYVELRCDPISGHTALYWYRQSLGQGPEFLIYFQGTGAADDSGLPNDRFFAVRPEGSVSTLKIQRTERGDSAVYLCASSLAGTLFDEQFFGPGTRLTVL.

This chain links TRBV6-5 with TRBJ2-2; possibly TRBD1 for D (6 bases). The V end was cut by 7 bases, the J end by 2 bases, with 8 bases between. Germline V gene data show CDR1 as MNHEY and CDR2 as SVGAGI. The CDR3 extends over 13 amino acids. DNA for the CDR3: TGTGCCAGCAACAGGGCCAACACCGGGGAGCTGTTTTTT. It encodes CASNRANTGELFF.

V is TRBV7-3 and J is TRBJ1-1, with D tentatively TRBD1 (6 bases). This CDR3 has 15 residues. Germline values: CDR1 SGHTA, CDR2 FQGTGA. V dropped 0 bases and J dropped 4 bases, with 12 bases sitting between them. The CDR3 DNA reads TGTGCCAGCAGCTTAACCACGGGGGCGAGCACTGAAGCTTTCTTT. It yields the protein CASSLTTGASTEAFF.